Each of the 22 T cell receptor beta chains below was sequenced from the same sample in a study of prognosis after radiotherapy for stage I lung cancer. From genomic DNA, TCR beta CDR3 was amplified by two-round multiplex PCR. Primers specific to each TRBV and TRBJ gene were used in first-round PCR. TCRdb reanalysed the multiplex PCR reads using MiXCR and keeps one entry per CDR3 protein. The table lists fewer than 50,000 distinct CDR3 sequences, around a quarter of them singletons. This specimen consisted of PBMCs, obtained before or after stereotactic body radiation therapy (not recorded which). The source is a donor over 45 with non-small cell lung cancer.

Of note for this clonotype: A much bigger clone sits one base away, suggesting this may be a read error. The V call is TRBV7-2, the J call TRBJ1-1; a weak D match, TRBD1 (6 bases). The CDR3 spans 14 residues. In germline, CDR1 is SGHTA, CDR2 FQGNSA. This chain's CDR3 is CASSLSGHNTEASF. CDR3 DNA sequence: TGTGCCAGCAGCTTATCGGGACACAACACTGAAGCTTCCTTT.

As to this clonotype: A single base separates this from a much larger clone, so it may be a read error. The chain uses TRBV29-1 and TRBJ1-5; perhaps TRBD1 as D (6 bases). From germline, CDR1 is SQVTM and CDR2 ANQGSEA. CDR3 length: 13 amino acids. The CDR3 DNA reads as TGCAGGGTTGCGACAGGTCCAAATCAGCCCCAGCATTTT. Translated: CRVATGPNQPQHF.

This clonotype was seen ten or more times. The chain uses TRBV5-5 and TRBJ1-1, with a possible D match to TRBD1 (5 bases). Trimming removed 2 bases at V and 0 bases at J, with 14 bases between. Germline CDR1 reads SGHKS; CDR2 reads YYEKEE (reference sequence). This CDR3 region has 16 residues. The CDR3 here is CASSLSLQGMNTEAFF. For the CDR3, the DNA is TGTGCCAGCAGCTTAAGCTTGCAGGGAATGAACACTGAAGCTTTCTTT.

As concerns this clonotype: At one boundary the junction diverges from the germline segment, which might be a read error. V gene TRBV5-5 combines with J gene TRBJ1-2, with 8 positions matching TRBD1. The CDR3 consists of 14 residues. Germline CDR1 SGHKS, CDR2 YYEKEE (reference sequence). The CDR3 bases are TGTGCAAGCAGCGACACCACAGGGGGAGGCGGCTACACCTTC. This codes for CASSDTTGGGGYTF. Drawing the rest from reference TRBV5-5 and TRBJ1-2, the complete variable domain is DAGVTQSPTHLIKTRGQQVTLRCSPISGHKSVSWYQQVLGQGPQFIFQYYEKEERGRGNFPDRFSARQFPNYSSELNVNALLLGDSALYLCASSDTTGGGGYTFGSGTRLTVV.

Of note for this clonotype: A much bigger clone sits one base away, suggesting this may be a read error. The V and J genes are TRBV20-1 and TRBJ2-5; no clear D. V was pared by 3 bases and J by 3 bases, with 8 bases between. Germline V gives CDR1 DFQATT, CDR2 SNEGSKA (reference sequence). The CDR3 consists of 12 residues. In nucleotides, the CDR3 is TGCAGTGCTAGTATGCAAGAAGAGACCCAGTACTTC. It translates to CSASMQEETQYF.

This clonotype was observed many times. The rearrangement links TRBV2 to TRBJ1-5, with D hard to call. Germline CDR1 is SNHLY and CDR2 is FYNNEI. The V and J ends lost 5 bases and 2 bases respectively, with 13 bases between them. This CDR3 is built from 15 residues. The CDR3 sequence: CASSPGPKGNQPQHF. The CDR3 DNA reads TGTGCCAGCAGTCCCGGGCCCAAGGGCAATCAGCCCCAGCATTTT.

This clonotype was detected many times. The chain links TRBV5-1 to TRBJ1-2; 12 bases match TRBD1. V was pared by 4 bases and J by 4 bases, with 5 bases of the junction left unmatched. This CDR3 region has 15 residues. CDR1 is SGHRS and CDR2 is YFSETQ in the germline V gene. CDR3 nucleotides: TGCGCCAGCAGCCGGGACAGGGGGCGATCCTATGGCTACACCTTC. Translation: CASSRDRGRSYGYTF.

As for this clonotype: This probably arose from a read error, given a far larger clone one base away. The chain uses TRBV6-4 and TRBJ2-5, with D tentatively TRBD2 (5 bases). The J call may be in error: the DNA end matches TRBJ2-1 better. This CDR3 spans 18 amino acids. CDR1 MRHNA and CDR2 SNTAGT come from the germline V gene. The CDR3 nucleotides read TGTGCCAGCAGGGGAATTAGCGCGAGTGTGGGGATATACAATGAGCAGTTCTTC. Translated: CASRGISASVGIYNEQFF.

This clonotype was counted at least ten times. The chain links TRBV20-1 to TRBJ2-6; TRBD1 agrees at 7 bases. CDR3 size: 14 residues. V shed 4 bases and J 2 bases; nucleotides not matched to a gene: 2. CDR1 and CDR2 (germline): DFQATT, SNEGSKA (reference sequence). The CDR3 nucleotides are TGCAGTGCTACTACAGGGGCTGGGGCCAACGTCCTGACTTTC. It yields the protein CSATTGAGANVLTF.

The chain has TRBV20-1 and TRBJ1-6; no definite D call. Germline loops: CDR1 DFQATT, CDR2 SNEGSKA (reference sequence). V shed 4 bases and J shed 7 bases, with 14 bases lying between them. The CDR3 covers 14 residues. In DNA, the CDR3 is TGCAGTGCTACCGACCAGTTTATCAATTCACCCCTCCACTTT. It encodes CSATDQFINSPLHF.

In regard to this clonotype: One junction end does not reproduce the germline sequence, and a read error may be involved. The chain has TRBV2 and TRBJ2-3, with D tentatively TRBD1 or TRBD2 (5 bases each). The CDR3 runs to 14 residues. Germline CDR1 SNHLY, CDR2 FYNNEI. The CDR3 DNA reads TGTGCCAGCCCCTTGGGCTCTAGCACAGGTACGCAATATTTT. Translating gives CASPLGSSTGTQYF.

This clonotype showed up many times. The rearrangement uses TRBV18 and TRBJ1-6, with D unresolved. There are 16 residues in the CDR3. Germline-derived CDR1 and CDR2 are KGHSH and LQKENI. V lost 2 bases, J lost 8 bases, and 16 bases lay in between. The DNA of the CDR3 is TGTGCCAGCTCACCAATATCGCCCCCATGGGATTCACCCCTCCACTTT. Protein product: CASSPISPPWDSPLHF.

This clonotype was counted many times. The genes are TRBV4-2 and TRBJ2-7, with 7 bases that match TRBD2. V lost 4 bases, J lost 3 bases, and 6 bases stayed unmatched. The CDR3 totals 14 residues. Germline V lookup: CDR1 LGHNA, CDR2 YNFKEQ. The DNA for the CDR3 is TGTGCCAGCAGCCTCGGACTAGAGAGCTACGAGCAGTACTTC. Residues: CASSLGLESYEQYF.

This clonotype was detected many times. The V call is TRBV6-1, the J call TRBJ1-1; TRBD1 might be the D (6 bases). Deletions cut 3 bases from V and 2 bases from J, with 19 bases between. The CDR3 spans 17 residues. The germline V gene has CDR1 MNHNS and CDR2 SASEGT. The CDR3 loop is CASSDEGVITINTEAFF. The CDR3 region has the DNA TGTGCCAGCAGTGACGAGGGGGTCATTACGATCAACACTGAAGCTTTCTTT.

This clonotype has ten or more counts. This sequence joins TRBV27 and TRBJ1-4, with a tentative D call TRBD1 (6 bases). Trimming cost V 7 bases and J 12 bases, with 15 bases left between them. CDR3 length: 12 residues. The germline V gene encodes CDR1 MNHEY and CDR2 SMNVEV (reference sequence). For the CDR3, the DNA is TGTGCCAGCAAGTCGGGGGGCGCGGAACTGTTTTTT. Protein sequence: CASKSGGAELFF.

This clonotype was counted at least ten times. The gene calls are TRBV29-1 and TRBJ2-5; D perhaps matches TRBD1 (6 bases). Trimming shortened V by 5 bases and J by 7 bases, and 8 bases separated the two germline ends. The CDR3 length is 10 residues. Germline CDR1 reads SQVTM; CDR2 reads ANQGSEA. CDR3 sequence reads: CSVLTGTQYF. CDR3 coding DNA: TGCAGCGTTTTGACAGGGACCCAGTACTTC.

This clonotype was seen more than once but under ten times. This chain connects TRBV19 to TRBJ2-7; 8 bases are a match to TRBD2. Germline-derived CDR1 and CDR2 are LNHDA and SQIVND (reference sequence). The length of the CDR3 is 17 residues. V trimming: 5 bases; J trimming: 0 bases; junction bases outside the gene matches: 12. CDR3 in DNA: TGTGCCAGTAGTGGCCCGGCGGGGGGCCCTTACTCCTACGAGCAGTACTTC. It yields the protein CASSGPAGGPYSYEQYF.

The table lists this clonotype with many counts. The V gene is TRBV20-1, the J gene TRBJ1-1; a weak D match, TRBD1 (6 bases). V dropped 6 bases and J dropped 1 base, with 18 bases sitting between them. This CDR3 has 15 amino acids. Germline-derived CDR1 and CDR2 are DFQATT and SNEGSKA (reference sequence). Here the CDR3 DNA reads TGCAGTGCCCACGGGGGGGCCCCCCAGAACACTGAAGCTTTCTTT. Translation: CSAHGGAPQNTEAFF.

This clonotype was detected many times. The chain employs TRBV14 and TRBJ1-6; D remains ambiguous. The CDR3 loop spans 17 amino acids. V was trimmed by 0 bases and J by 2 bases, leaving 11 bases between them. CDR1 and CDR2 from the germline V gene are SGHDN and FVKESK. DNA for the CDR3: TGTGCCAGCAGCCAAGAGTTGGAGCGTACCTATAATTCACCCCTCCACTTT. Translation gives CASSQELERTYNSPLHF.

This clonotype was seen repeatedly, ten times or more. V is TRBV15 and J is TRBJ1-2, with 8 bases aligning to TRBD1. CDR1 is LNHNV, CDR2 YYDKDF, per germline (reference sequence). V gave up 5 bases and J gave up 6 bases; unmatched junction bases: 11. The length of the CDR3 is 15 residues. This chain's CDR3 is CATSVEGTGPNGYTF. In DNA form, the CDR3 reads TGTGCCACCAGCGTAGAGGGGACAGGACCGAATGGCTACACCTTC.

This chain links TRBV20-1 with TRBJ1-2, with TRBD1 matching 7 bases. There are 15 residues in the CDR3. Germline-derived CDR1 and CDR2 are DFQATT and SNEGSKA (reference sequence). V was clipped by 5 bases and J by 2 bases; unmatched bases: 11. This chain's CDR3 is CSAETPDRENYGYTF. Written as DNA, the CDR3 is TGCAGTGCTGAAACCCCAGACAGGGAGAACTATGGCTACACCTTC.

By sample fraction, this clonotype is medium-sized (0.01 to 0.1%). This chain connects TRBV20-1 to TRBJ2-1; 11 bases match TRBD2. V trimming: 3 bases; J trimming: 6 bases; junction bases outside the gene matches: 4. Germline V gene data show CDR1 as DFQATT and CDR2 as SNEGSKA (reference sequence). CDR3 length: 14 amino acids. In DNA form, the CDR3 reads TGCAGTGCTAGTTCTAGCGGGAGGAGCAATGAGCAGTTCTTC. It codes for CSASSSGRSNEQFF.